Shown below are 10 T cell receptor beta chains from a single sample sequenced in a study of blood T cell repertoires in COVID-19. Assay: immunoSEQ multiplex PCR; the TCRdb copy retains only in-frame clones and omits some. The table shows about 150,000 clones, with over 60% occurring only once. Specimen: peripheral blood. These receptors all stem from a man older than 75 with acute or convalescent COVID-19.

This clone appeared a single time. The rearrangement joins TRBV6-1 to TRBJ2-7, with TRBD2 as a possible D gene (5 bases). V lost 0 bases and J 6 bases, leaving 9 bases between the germline ends. This CDR3 contains 13 residues. Per germline, CDR1 MNHNS and CDR2 SASEGT. CDR3 in amino acids: CASSEAWAGEQYV. The CDR3 region has the DNA TGTGCCAGCAGTGAAGCGTGGGCGGGCGAGCAGTACGTC.

This clone has just one count. The chain combines TRBV19 with TRBJ2-6; 12 bases match TRBD1. CDR1 is LNHDA and CDR2 is SQIVND in the germline V gene (reference sequence). J was trimmed by 4 bases and V by 6 bases; bases with no gene match: 10. CDR3 length equals 18 residues. For the CDR3, the DNA is TGTGCCAGTAGGCCGGGACAGGGGGCCCCGGCGGGGGCCAACGTCCTGACTTTC. It codes for CASRPGQGAPAGANVLTF. The whole variable domain, remainder taken from reference TRBV19 and TRBJ2-6, is DGGITQSPKYLFRKEGQNVTLSCEQNLNHDAMYWYRQDPGQGLRLIYYSQIVNDFQKGDIAEGYSVSREKKESFPLTVTSAQKNPTAFYLCASRPGQGAPAGANVLTFGAGSRLTVL.

This clone came up a few times. The V call is TRBV4-2, the J call TRBJ2-2; 7 bases are a match to TRBD1. V shed 0 bases, J shed 5 bases, and the junction held 3 bases outside the gene matches. The CDR3 totals 15 residues. CDR1 and CDR2 from the germline V gene are LGHNA and YNFKEQ. The CDR3 sequence: CASSQDTTGTGELFF. In DNA, the CDR3 is TGTGCCAGCAGCCAAGATACGACAGGGACCGGGGAGCTGTTTTTT.

V usage is TRBV19 and J usage is TRBJ1-2; TRBD1 might be the D (6 bases). The CDR3 totals 13 residues. Trimming left V 5 bases short and J 4 bases short, with 11 bases between. In germline, CDR1 is LNHDA, CDR2 SQIVND (reference sequence). The CDR3: CASSPAGAYGYTF. For the CDR3, the DNA is TGTGCCAGTAGTCCGGCGGGGGCCTATGGCTACACCTTC.

The chain uses TRBV7-9 and TRBJ1-2; 10 bases line up with TRBD1. The CDR3 consists of 16 residues. Per the germline V gene, CDR1 is SEHNR and CDR2 is FQNEAQ (reference sequence). The V and J ends lost 0 bases and 3 bases, in that order; junction bases with no gene match: 4. The CDR3 loop reads CASSLAGTGVYYGYTF. The CDR3 DNA follows: TGTGCCAGCAGCTTAGCAGGGACAGGGGTCTACTATGGCTACACCTTC.

The rearrangement joins TRBV7-2 to TRBJ1-1, with TRBD1 matching over 8 bases. Germline V gene lookup returns CDR1 SGHTA and CDR2 FQGNSA. The CDR3 runs 14 residues. Unmatched junction bases numbered 11, after V lost 6 bases and J lost 8 bases. The CDR3 nucleotides read TGTGCCAGCAGTCCACCGGGGGGACAGGCGGAAGCTTTCTTT. As protein: CASSPPGGQAEAFF.

The chain links TRBV11-3 to TRBJ1-1, with D perhaps TRBD1 (5 bases). Germline CDR1 SGHNT, CDR2 YENEEA. This CDR3 spans 16 amino acids. Trimming removed 4 bases at V and 1 base at J, with 16 bases between. CDR3 in amino acids: CASSSNQGRANTEAFF. The DNA for the CDR3 is TGTGCCAGCAGCTCGAATCAGGGAAGGGCGAACACTGAAGCTTTCTTT.

In nucleotides, the CDR3 is TGTGCCAGCGTCGAAAACCGGGACAACACCTTC. Translating gives CASVENRDNTF. The chain uses TRBV2 and TRBJ1-2, with a weak D call TRBD1 (6 bases). The CDR3 is made up of 11 amino acids. Trimming stripped 8 bases from V and 12 bases from J, with 16 bases between. Per germline, CDR1 SNHLY and CDR2 FYNNEI.

This sequence joins TRBV7-9 and TRBJ1-3; 8 bases line up with TRBD1. V dropped 5 bases and J dropped 3; count of bases not matched to a gene: 9. CDR1 and CDR2 (germline): SEHNR, FQNEAQ (reference sequence). The CDR3 runs 16 residues. The chain's CDR3 is CASSDYGQGYGNTIYF. DNA of the CDR3: TGTGCCAGCAGCGACTATGGACAGGGTTATGGAAACACCATATATTTT.

V usage is TRBV9 and J usage is TRBJ2-7; D unclear. Trimming removed 0 bases from V and 6 bases from J, with 10 bases in between. From germline, CDR1 is SGDLS and CDR2 YYNGEE. The CDR3 length is 13 residues. The CDR3 bases are TGTGCCAGCAGCGTAGCGAGCCTCACCGAGCAGTACTTC. Translating gives CASSVASLTEQYF.